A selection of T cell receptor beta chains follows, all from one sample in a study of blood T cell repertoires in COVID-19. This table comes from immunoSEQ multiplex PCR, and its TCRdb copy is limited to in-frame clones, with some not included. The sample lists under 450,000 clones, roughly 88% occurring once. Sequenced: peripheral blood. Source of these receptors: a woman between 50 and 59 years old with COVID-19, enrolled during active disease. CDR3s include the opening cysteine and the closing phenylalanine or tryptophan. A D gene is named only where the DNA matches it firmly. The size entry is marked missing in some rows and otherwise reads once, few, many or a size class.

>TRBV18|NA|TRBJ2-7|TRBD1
TGTGCCAGCTCTCCCGGGACAGGGGACGCCTACGAGCAGTACTTC
CASSPGTGDAYEQYF
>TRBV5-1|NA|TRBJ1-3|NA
TGCGCCAGCAGAGAGAGCTCTGGAAACACCATATATTTT
CASRESSGNTIYF
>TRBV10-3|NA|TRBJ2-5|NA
TGTGCCATCAGTGACCCCAGGGATGTTGGGACCCAGTACTTC
CAISDPRDVGTQYF
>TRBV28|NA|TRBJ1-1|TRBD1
TGTGCCAGCAGTGAACCGGGACAGCTCACTGAAGCTTTCTTT
CASSEPGQLTEAFF
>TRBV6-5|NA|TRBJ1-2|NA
TGTGCCAGCAGTTACTCTTTAAACTATGGCTACACCTTC
CASSYSLNYGYTF
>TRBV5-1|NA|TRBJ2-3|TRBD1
TGCGCCAGCTACTATAGGGACAGGGACACAGATACGCAGTATTTT
CASYYRDRDTDTQYF
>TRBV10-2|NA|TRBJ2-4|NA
TGCGCCAGCAGTGAACCCGGTATTAGCGGCAAAAACATTCAGTACTTC
CASSEPGISGKNIQYF
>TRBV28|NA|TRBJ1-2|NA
TGTGCCAGCAGTTTACAACAGGGTCGGGGCGGCTACACCTTC
CASSLQQGRGGYTF
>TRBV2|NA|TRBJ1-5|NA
TGTGCCAGCAGTGGACAGCAAGATCAGCCCCAGCATTTT
CASSGQQDQPQHF
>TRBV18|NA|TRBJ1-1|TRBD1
TGTGCCAGCTCACCAGTCAGGGGGATTGAGAACACTGAAGCTTTCTTT
CASSPVRGIENTEAFF
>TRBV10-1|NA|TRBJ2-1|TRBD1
TGCGCCAGCAGCACGGGACAGGGGGGCACTGAGCAGTTCTTC
CASSTGQGGTEQFF
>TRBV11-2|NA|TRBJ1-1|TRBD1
TGTGCCAGCAGCTTAGGTCGACAGGGAGGTGCCGCTTTCTTT
CASSLGRQGGAAFF
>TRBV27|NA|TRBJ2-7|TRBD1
TGTGCCAGCAGTTCTCTCAGGGGGAAGGGCTACGAGCAGTACTTC
CASSSLRGKGYEQYF
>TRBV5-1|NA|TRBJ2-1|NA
TGCGCCAGCAGCCCGGAGGGGGCCGGTGAGCAGTTCTTC
CASSPEGAGEQFF
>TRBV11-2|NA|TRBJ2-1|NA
TGTGCCAGCAGCTTAGATAACGGGGTAAATGAGCAGTTCTTC
CASSLDNGVNEQFF
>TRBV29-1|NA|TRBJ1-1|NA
TGCAGCGCTGGTAGGGGCACTGAAGCTTTCTTT
CSAGRGTEAFF
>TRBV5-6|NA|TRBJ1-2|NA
TGTGCCAGCAGCCCAGGACTTCGTACGGGCTACACCTTC
CASSPGLRTGYTF
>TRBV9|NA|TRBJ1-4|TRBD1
TGTGCCAGCAGCTCTGGACAGGGGGGGACTAATGAAAAACTGTTTTTT
CASSSGQGGTNEKLFF
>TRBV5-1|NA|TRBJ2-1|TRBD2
TGCGCCAGCAGCGCGGGACTAGCGGGGGTCAAAAATGAGCAGTTCTTC
CASSAGLAGVKNEQFF
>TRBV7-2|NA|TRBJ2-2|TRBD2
TGTGCCAGCAGCTTAGTGGCGGGGGGGCCCGGGGAGCTGTTTTTT
CASSLVAGGPGELFF
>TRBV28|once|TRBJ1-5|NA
TGTGCCAGCAGTTTATTAAGGGGAAGCAATCAGCCCCAGCATTTT
CASSLLRGSNQPQHF
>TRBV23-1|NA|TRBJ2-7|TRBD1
TGCGCCAGCAGTCAATCGGGACAGGGAGCGGTTTTTGGCGAGCAGTACTTC
CASSQSGQGAVFGEQYF
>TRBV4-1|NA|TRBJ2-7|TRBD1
TGCGCCAGCAGCCAACCCCGGGACAGGGTCTACGAGCAGTACTTC
CASSQPRDRVYEQYF
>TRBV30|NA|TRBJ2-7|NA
TGTGCCTGGAGGAGGAAGGGGGTGTCCTACGAGCAGTACTTC
CAWRRKGVSYEQYF
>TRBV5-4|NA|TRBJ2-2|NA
TGTGCCAGCAGCCACGCTGGGACTGGGCGAAGGGGGGAGCTGTTTTTT
CASSHAGTGRRGELFF
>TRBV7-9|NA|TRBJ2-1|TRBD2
TGTGCCAGCAGCCCCCAAACTAGCGGGGAATATGAGCAGTTCTTC
CASSPQTSGEYEQFF
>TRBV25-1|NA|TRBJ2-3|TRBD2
TGTGCCAGCAGTGACCTCCTAGCGGGGGGTACAGATACGCAGTATTTT
CASSDLLAGGTDTQYF
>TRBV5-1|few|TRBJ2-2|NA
TGCGCCAGCAGGGATAGGACTTCGAACACCGGGGAGCTGTTTTTT
CASRDRTSNTGELFF
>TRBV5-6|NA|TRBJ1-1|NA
TGTGCCAGCAGCTTGGCGCTCTCCAAAACAGGGACATCTGAAGCTTTCTTT
CASSLALSKTGTSEAFF
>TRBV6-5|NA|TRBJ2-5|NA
TGTGCCAGCATAGTGCGGGGTGGGTGGGAGACCCAGTACTTC
CASIVRGGWETQYF
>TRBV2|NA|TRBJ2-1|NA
TGTGCCAGCATTTACGGGACACTTAATGAGCAGTTCTTC
CASIYGTLNEQFF
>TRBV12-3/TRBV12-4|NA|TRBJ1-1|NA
TGTGCCAGCAGTTTCCAGGTAGACACTGAAGCTTTCTTT
CASSFQVDTEAFF
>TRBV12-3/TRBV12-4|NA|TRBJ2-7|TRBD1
TGTGCCAGCAGTCCCCGACAGGGGGAGCAGTACTTC
CASSPRQGEQYF
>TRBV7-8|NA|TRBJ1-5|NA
TGTGCCAGCAGCAAGACAGTTAGCAATCAGCCCCAGCATTTT
CASSKTVSNQPQHF
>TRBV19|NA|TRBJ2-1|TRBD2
TGTGCCAGTAGTGATCTAGGGGAGGGGTACAATGAGCAGTTCTTC
CASSDLGEGYNEQFF
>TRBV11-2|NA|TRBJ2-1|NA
TGTGCCAGCAGACTCGGGGGTGAGCAGTTCTTC
CASRLGGEQFF
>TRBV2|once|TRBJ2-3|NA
TGTGCCAGCAGTGAACTGGGGCTCACAGATACGCAGTATTTT
CASSELGLTDTQYF
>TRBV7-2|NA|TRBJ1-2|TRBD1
TGTGCCAGCAGTTTAGGGGCACAGGGGGCGTCGGGAGACTATGGCTACACCTTC
CASSLGAQGASGDYGYTF
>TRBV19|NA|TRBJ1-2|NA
TGTGCCAGTAGTATAGATAGGGGTGGCTACACCTTC
CASSIDRGGYTF
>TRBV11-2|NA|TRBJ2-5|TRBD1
TGTGCCAGCAGCTCCCCCCCGACAGGGAAAGAGACCCAGTACTTC
CASSSPPTGKETQYF
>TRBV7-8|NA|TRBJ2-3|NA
TGTGCCAGCACACAGGGGGAGGGTAGAAGAACAGATACGCAGTATTTT
CASTQGEGRRTDTQYF
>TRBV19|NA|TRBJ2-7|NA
TGTGCCAGTAGTATAGACGGTTCCTACGAGCAGTACTTC
CASSIDGSYEQYF
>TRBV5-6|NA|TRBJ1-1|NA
TGTGCCAGCAGCTTCCTGGCTCAGGGCCACACTGAAGCTTTCTTT
CASSFLAQGHTEAFF
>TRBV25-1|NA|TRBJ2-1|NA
TGTGCCAGCAGTGAAGGAACAGGGAGCTCCTACAATGAGCAGTTCTTC
CASSEGTGSSYNEQFF
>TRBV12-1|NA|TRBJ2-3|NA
TGTGCCAGCAGCTTTAGAGACCAGGGAAACACAGATACGCAGTATTTT
CASSFRDQGNTDTQYF
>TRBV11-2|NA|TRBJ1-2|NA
TGTGCCAGCAGCCCTGAGGGCAGCTATGGCTACACCTTC
CASSPEGSYGYTF
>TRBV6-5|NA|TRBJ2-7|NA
TGTGCCAGCAGTCTCTACGAGCAGTACTTC
CASSLYEQYF
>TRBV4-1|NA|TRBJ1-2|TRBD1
TGCGCCAGCAGTCAGGACAGGGGTCCCTATGGCTACACCTTC
CASSQDRGPYGYTF
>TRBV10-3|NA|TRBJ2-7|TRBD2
TGTGCCATCAATGCAGCGGGGGGATCCTACGAGCAGTACTTC
CAINAAGGSYEQYF
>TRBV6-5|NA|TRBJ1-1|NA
TGTGCCAGCAGTCCTCCGGGGGTAGACACTGAAGCTTTCTTT
CASSPPGVDTEAFF
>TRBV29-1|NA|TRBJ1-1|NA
TGCAGCGTTGTGTTGGGAGGGGCGGTAGCTTTCTTT
CSVVLGGAVAFF
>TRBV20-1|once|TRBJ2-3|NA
TGCAGTGCAGAGTCTACAGATACGCAGTATTTT
CSAESTDTQYF
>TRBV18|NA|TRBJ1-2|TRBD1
TGTGCCAGCTCACGGGACAGAGCCAACTATGGCTACACCTTC
CASSRDRANYGYTF
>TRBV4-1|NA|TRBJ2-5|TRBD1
TGCGCCAGCAGCCTAACAGGGGCTAACCAAGAGACCCAGTACTTC
CASSLTGANQETQYF